This T cell receptor (beta chain) derives from a study of blood T cell repertoires in COVID-19 (TCRdb year 2020). Background for the entire study: Samples covering the acute and convalescent phases of COVID-19 were provided by collaborators in the United States, Italy and Spain. Where available, HLA class I and class II types were obtained from metadata supplied by the sample provider rather than from assay-based typing. The repertoires were released in a freely available public database intended as a resource for research on the immune response to SARS-CoV-2. Subjects who had been exposed to COVID-19, were actively infected with it, or had recovered from it provided the deeply sampled blood TCRbeta repertoires that made up the dataset. The samples were drawn from the first 160 participants of the ongoing ImmuneRACE study and from 1,254 subjects provided by 6 global collaborators. A de-identified subject ID, COVID-19 status, age in years and sex were almost always included in the sample metadata. The material from the prospective study consisted of cDNA or gDNA derived from T cells, B-cell-depleted T cells, or PBMCs. General conclusions and limits of the study: The amount of clinical and demographic metadata varied by source and participant and was provided uncurated.

The immunoSEQ Assay, a bias-controlled multiplex PCR, was used to amplify TCRbeta CDR3 regions from genomic DNA. In the paper's pipeline: The number of nucleated cells in each sample was estimated from the amplification of reference gene primers within the assay. To quantify the absolute abundance of each unique TCRbeta CDR3 rearrangement, sequence reads were collapsed and filtered. Productive Simpson clonality was computed per sample as the square root of Simpson's diversity index over productive rearrangements. TCRdb's version of the immuneACCESS table is confined to in-frame rearrangements and falls short of the full clone set. An unresolved V gene accounts for under half of the shortfall where checked; the remainder is of unknown origin. The DNA was the basis for D and trimming; V, J and clone size are from that table. The sample has approximately 130,000 clones on record, around 85% of them singletons. The ten most abundant clones make up around 4.5% of the sample.

Each collaborating institution followed its own protocols to collect whole blood in K2EDTA tubes. For TCRbeta analysis, collaborators shipped samples as frozen whole blood, isolated PBMCs, or DNA extracted from either of those sample types. Concerning this clone itself: What antigen it recognizes has not been identified. No clone much larger than this one lies a single base away; base qualities are absent.

What was sequenced was peripheral blood. This TCR came from a human donor in a cohort sampled during active COVID-19.

The encoded CDR3 is CSVGGRVNTEAFF. The DNA reads TGCAGCGTAGGTGGCAGGGTGAACACTGAAGCTTTCTTT. In this chain, TRBV29-1 is recombined with TRBJ1-1; D gene: possibly TRBD1, on 5 matching bases. Reading from cysteine to phenylalanine, the CDR3 counts 13 amino acids. Just CDR3 DNA is preserved here, 39 bases in frame from base 1. V was cut back by 6 bases and J by 0 bases, leaving a gap of 11 bases between them. Via the germline V gene, CDR1 is SQVTM and CDR2 ANQGSEA.